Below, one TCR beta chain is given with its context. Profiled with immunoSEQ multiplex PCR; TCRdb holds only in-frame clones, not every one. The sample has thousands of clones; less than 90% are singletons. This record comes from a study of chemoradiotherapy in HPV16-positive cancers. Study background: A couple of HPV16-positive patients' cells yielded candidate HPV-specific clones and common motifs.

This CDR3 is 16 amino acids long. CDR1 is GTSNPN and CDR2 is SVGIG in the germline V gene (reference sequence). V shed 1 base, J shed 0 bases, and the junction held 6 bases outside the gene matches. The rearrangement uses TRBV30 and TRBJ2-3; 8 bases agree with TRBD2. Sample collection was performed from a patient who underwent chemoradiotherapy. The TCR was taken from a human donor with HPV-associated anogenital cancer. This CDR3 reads CAWSGPTSGSTDTQYF. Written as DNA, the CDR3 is TGTGCCTGGAGTGGCCCAACTAGCGGTAGCACAGATACGCAGTATTTT.